This T cell receptor beta chain was identified during a study of blood T cell repertoires in COVID-19. Study at large: T cells, B-cell-depleted T cells, or PBMCs supplied cDNA or gDNA.

CDR1 and CDR2 from the germline V gene are LGHNT and FRNRAP. The ends were cut back, 4 bases at V and 2 bases at J, with 14 bases in the middle. This CDR3 region has 15 residues. TCRdb's copy holds only in-frame clones and misses some; the assay was immunoSEQ multiplex PCR. The repertoire consists of some 68,000 clones, with around 90% occurring once and the leading ten covering roughly 0.47%. Enrolment of Seattle patients took place during active infection, and they were followed longitudinally. Sample: peripheral blood. This TCR was recovered from a man aged 45-65 years with COVID-19, enrolled during active disease. This rearrangement joins TRBV12-5 to TRBJ2-5; D may be TRBD1 (7 bases). This chain's CDR3 is CASGWGAGGQETQYF. DNA for the CDR3: TGTGCTAGTGGTTGGGGGGCAGGGGGACAAGAGACCCAGTACTTC. Full variable domain (rest looked up from reference TRBV12-5 and TRBJ2-5): DARVTQTPRHKVTEMGQEVTMRCQPILGHNTVFWYRQTMMQGLELLAYFRNRAPLDDSGMPKDRFSAEMPDATLATLKIQPSEPRDSAVYFCASGWGAGGQETQYFGPGTRLLVL.